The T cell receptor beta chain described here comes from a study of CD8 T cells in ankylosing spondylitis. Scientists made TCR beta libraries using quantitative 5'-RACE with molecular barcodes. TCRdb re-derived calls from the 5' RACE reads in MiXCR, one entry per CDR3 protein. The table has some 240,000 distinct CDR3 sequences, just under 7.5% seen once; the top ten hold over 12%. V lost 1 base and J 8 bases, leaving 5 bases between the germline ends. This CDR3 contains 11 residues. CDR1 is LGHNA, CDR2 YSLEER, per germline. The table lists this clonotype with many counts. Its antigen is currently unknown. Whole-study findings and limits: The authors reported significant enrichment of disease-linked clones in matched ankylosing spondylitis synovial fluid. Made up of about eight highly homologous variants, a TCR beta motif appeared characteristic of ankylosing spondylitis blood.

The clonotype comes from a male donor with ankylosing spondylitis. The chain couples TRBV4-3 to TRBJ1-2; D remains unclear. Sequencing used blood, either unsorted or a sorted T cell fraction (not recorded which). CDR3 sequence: CASSQGSGYTF. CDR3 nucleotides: TGCGCCAGCAGCCAAGGATCCGGCTACACCTTC.